This T cell receptor beta chain comes out of a study of PD-L1 blockade in urothelial cancer. CDR1 PRHDT and CDR2 FYEKMQ come from the germline V gene (reference sequence). This CDR3 contains 14 residues. V trimming: 2 bases; J trimming: 5 bases; junction bases outside the gene matches: 6. The protocol was immunoSEQ multiplex PCR, while the TCRdb copy is restricted to in-frame clones and leaves out a portion. The sample lists 25,000 to 35,000 clones, 80% to 90% occurring once. The sample consisted of PBMCs, taken around atezolizumab (anti-PD-L1) treatment. The sequence came from a man aged 45-65 years with urothelial cancer. V usage is TRBV13 and J usage is TRBJ2-7; 7 bases agree with TRBD2. As DNA, the CDR3 is TGTGCCAGCAGCTTATGGCGGGAGTTGCACGAGCAGTACTTC. This codes for CASSLWRELHEQYF.